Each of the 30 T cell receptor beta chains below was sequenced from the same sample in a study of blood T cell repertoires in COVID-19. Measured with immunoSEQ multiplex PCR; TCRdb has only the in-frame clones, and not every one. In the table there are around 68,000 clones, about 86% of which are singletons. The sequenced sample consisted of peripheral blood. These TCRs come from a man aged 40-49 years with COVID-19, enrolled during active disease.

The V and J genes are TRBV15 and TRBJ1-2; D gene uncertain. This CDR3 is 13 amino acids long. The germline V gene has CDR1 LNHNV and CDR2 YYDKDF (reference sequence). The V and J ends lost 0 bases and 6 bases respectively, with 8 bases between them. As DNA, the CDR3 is TGTGCCACCAGCAGAGACGGGCGGGATGGCTACACCTTC. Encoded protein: CATSRDGRDGYTF.

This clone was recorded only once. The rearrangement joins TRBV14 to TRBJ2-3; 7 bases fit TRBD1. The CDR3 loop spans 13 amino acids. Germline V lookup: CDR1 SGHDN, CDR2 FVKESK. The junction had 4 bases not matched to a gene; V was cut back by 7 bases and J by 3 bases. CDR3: CASTTGVTDTQYF. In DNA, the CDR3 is TGTGCCAGCACAACAGGGGTGACAGATACGCAGTATTTT.

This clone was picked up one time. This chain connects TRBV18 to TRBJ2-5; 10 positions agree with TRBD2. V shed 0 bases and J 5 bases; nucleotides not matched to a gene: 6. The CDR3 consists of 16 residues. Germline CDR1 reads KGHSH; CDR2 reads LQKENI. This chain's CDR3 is CASSPPSGGALETQYF. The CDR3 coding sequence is TGTGCCAGCTCACCACCGAGCGGGGGGGCCCTTGAGACCCAGTACTTC.

CDR3 DNA: TGTGCCATAGAGGGAGGAACGGACTATGGCTACACCTTC. Its translation is CAIEGGTDYGYTF. The chain has TRBV10-3 and TRBJ1-2; D ambiguous. The CDR3 has 13 amino acids. Germline CDR1 is ENHRY and CDR2 is SYGVKD. The V end was cut by 9 bases, the J end by 3 bases, with 14 bases between.

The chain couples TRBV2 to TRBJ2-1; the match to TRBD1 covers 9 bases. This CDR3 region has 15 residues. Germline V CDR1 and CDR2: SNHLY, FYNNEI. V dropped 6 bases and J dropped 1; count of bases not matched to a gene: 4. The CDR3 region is CASSSGTGSYNEQFF. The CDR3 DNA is TGTGCCAGCAGCTCCGGGACAGGGTCCTACAATGAGCAGTTCTTC.

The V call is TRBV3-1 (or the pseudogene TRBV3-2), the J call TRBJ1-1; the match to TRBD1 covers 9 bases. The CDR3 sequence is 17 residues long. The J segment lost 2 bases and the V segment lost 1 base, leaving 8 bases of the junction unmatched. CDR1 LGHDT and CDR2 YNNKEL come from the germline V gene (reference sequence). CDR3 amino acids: CASSQGSGTGFNTEAFF. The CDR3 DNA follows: TGTGCCAGCAGCCAAGGGAGCGGGACAGGGTTTAACACTGAAGCTTTCTTT.

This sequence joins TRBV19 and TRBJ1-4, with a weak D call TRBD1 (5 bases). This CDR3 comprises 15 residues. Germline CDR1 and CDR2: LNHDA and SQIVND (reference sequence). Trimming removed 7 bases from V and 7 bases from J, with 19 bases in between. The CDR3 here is CASTPGKGWGEKLFF. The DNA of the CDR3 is TGTGCCAGTACCCCAGGGAAGGGGTGGGGTGAAAAACTGTTTTTT.

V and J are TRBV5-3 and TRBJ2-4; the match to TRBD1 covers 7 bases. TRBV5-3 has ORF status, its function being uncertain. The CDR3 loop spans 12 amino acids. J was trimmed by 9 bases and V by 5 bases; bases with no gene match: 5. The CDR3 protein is CARSGQAGIQYF. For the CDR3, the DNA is TGTGCCAGAAGTGGACAGGCGGGCATTCAGTACTTC.

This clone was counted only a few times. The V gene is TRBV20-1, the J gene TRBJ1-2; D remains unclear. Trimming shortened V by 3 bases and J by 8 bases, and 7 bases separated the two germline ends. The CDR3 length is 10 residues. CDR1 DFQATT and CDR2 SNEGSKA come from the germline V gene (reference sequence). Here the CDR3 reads CSASRGGYTF. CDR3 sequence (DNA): TGCAGTGCTAGTAGAGGCGGCTACACCTTC.

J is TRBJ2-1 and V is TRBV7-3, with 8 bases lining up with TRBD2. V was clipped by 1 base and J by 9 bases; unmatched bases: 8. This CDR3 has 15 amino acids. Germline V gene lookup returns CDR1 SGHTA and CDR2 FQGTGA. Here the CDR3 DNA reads TGTGCCAGCAGCTTAAATAGCGGGACCCCCGGTGAGCAGTTCTTC. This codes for CASSLNSGTPGEQFF.

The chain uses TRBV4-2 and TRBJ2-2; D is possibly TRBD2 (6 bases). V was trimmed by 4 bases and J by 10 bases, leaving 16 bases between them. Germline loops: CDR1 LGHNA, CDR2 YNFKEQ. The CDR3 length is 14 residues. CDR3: CASSPLAGRLELFF. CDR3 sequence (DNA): TGTGCCAGCAGCCCCTTGGCGGGGCGCCTGGAGCTGTTTTTT.

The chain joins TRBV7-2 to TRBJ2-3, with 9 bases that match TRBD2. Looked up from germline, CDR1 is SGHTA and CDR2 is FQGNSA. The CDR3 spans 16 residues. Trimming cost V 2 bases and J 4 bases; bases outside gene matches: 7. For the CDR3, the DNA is TGTGCCAGCAGCTTAAGAGGCGGGGGGGCCGCAGATACGCAGTATTTT. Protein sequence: CASSLRGGGAADTQYF.

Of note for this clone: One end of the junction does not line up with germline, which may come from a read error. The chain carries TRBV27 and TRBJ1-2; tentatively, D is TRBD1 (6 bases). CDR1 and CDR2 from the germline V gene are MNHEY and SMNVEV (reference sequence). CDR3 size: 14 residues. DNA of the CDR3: TGTGCCAGCAGTCTATCACAGGGACGGGGTGGCTACACCTTC. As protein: CASSLSQGRGGYTF.

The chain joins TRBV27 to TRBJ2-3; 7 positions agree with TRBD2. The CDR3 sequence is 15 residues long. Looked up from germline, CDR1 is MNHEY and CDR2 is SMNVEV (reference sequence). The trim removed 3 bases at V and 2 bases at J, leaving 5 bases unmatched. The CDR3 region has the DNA TGTGCCAGCAGTTTTGAGCGGGGCCACACAGATACGCAGTATTTT. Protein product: CASSFERGHTDTQYF.

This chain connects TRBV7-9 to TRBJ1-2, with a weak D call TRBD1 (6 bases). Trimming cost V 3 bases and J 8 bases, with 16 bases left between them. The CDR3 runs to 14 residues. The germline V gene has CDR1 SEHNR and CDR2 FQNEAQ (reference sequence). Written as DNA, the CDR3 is TGTGCCAGCAGCTTCCCATCAGGGGAACGAGGCTACACCTTC. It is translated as CASSFPSGERGYTF.

The DNA of the CDR3 is TGTGCCAGCAGCGGACAGGGGTACACAGATACGCAGTATTTT. Its translation: CASSGQGYTDTQYF. V is TRBV11-1 and J is TRBJ2-3, with TRBD1 matching 9 bases. Per the germline V gene, CDR1 is SGHAT and CDR2 is FQDESV (reference sequence). V trimming: 5 bases; J trimming: 2 bases; junction bases outside the gene matches: 2. The CDR3 consists of 14 residues. Full variable domain (rest looked up from reference TRBV11-1 and TRBJ2-3): EAEVAQSPRYKITEKSQAVAFWCDPISGHATLYWYRQILGQGPELLVQFQDESVVDDSQLPKDRFSAERLKGVDSTLKIQPAELGDSAMYLCASSGQGYTDTQYFGPGTRLTVL.

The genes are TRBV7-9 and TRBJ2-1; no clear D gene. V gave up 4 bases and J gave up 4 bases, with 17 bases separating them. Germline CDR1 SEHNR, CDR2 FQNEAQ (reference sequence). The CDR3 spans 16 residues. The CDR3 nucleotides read TGTGCCAGCAGCTCAATACAGATTATAAGTTACAATGAGCAGTTCTTC. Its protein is CASSSIQIISYNEQFF.

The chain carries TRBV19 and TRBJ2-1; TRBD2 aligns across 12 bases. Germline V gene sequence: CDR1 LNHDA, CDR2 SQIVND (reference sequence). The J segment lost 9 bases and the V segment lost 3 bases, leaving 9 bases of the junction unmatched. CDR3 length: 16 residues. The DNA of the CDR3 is TGTGCCAGTAGTATCCATCTAGCGGGGGGGCTTGGTGAGCAGTTCTTC. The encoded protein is CASSIHLAGGLGEQFF.

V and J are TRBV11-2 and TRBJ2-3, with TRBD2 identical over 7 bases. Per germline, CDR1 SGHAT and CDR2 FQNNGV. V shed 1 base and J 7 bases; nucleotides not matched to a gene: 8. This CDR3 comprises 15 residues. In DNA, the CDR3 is TGTGCCAGCAGCTTAGGAGGGTTCGGGGGGAATACGCAGTATTTT. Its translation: CASSLGGFGGNTQYF.

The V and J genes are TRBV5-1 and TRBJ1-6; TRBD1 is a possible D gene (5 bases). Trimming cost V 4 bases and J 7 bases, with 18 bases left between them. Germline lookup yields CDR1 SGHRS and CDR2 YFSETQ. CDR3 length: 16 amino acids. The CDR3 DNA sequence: TGCGCCAGCAGCCCATCCCCGGGGGGAGACAATTCACCCCTCCACTTT. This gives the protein CASSPSPGGDNSPLHF.

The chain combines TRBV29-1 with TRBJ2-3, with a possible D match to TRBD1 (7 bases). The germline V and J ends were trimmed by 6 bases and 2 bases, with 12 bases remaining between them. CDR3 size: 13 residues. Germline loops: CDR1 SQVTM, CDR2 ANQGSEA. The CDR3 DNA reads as TGCAGCGTGCAGGGGGGTATCACAGATACGCAGTATTTT. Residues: CSVQGGITDTQYF.

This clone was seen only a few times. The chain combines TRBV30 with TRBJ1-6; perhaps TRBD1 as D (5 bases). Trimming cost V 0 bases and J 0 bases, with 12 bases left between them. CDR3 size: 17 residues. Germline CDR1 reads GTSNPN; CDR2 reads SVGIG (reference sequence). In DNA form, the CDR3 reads TGTGCCTGGAGTGTAATGGACATAAGCTCCTATAATTCACCCCTCCACTTT. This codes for CAWSVMDISSYNSPLHF.

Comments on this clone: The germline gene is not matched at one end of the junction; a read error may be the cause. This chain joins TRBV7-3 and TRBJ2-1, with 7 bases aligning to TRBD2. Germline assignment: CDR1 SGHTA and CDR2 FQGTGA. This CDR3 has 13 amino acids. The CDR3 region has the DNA TGTGCCAGCAGCCTAACTAGCGACAATGAGCAGTTCTTC. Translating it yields CASSLTSDNEQFF.

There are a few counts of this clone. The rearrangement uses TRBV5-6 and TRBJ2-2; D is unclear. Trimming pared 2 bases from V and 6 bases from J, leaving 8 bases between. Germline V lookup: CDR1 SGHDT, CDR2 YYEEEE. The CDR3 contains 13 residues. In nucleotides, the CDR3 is TGTGCCAGCAGCTTTATTAGCTCCGGGGAGCTGTTTTTT. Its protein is CASSFISSGELFF.

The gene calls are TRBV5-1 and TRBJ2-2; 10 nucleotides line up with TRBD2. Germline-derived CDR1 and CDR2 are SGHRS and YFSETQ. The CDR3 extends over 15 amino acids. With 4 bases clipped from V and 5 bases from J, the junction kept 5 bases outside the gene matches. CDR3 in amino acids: CASSGAGGPTGELFF. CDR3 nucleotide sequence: TGCGCCAGCAGCGGAGCGGGGGGGCCGACCGGGGAGCTGTTTTTT.

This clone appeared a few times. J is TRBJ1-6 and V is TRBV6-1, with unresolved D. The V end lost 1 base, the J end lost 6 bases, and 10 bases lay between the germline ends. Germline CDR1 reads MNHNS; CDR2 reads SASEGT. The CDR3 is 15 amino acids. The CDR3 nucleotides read TGTGCCAGCAGTGAAGAGCTATCTGGTAATTCACCCCTCCACTTT. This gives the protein CASSEELSGNSPLHF.

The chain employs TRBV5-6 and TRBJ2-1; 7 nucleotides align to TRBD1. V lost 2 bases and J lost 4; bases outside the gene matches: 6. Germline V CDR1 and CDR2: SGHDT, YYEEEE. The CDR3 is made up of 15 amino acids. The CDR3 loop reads CASSFGRGFYNEQFF. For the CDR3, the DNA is TGTGCCAGCAGCTTTGGCAGGGGGTTTTACAATGAGCAGTTCTTC.

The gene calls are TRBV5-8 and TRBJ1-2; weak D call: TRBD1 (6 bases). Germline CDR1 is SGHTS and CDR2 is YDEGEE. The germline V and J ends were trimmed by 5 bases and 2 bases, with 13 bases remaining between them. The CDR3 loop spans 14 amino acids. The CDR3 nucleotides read TGTGCCAGCAGACGGACAGACCCGAACTATGGCTACACCTTC. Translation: CASRRTDPNYGYTF. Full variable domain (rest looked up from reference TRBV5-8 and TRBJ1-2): EAGVTQSPTHLIKTRGQQATLRCSPISGHTSVYWYQQALGLGLQFLLWYDEGEERNRGNFPPRFSGRQFPNYSSELNVNALELEDSALYLCASRRTDPNYGYTFGSGTRLTVV.

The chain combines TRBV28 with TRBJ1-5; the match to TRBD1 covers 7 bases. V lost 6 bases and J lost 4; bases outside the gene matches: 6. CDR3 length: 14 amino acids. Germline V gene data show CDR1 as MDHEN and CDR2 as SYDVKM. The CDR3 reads CASSLGQRNQPQHF. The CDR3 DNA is TGTGCCAGCAGCTTGGGACAGAGGAATCAGCCCCAGCATTTT.

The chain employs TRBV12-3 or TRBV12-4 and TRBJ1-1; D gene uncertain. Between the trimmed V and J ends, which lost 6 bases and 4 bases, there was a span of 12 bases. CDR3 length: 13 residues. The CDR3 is CASRVRTFTEAFF. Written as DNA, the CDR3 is TGTGCCAGCAGGGTACGGACTTTCACTGAAGCTTTCTTT.